This TCR beta chain was obtained from a study of Ad26.COV2.S vaccination and SARS-CoV-2 variants. The study's findings and limits: Recipients given vaccine exceeded placebo recipients in spike-specific TCR breadth.

The method was immunoSEQ multiplex PCR; TCRdb's version includes in-frame clones alone and lacks a portion of them. The data hold some 340,000 clones, with approximately 86% observed a single time. This CDR3 comprises 16 residues. Germline V lookup: CDR1 MNHNS, CDR2 SASEGT. With 1 base removed from V and 1 base from J, the gap between germline ends came to 13 bases. The treatment is: roughly 19 received Ad26.COV2.S at low or high dose, single or two shots; about 5 received placebo; per-sample allocation not given. Collection of the samples took place on day 63 after the first injection of vaccine or placebo. Turning to this clone: The antigen remains undetermined.

This sequence was found in a person aged 18-65 years who received the Ad26.COV2.S COVID-19 vaccine or a placebo. The chain links TRBV6-1 to TRBJ2-5, with D tentatively TRBD1 or TRBD2 (5 bases each). Sequencing was performed on peripheral blood, taken in a trial of Ad26.COV2.S vaccine versus placebo. This CDR3 reads CASSEGFVGVQETQYF. Written as DNA, the CDR3 is TGTGCCAGCAGTGAAGGATTTGTGGGGGTCCAAGAGACCCAGTACTTC.